This is a list of T cell receptor beta chains from one sample in a study of OX40 agonist ivuxolimab in advanced cancers. Here immunoSEQ multiplex PCR was the method, and the copy in TCRdb shows in-frame clones only, minus some. The sample records about 54,000 clones, approximately 90% being singletons. This material consisted of CD4+ or CD8+ T cells sorted from blood, taken in a trial of the OX40 agonist ivuxolimab. These receptors all stem from an adult with an advanced solid tumor such as melanoma, head and neck, liver or kidney cancer. Each CDR3 is given with its conserved first and last residue. D genes are given only for firm matches. The size of a clone is reported for some rows only, either as once, few or many, or as a class for expanded clones.

clone size: NA
D gene: TRBD1
J gene: TRBJ2-4
V gene: TRBV18
CDR3 protein: CASSPPGQEKNIQYF
CDR3 DNA: TGTGCCAGCTCACCTCCGGGACAGGAAAAAAACATTCAGTACTTC

clone size: NA
D gene: TRBD1
J gene: TRBJ1-4
V gene: TRBV29-1
CDR3 protein: CSVDPHRGDEKLFF
CDR3 DNA: TGCAGCGTTGATCCCCACAGGGGGGATGAAAAACTGTTTTTT

clone size: NA
D gene: TRBD1
J gene: TRBJ1-1
V gene: TRBV11-2
CDR3 protein: CASSFPETKRRQGDTEAFF
CDR3 DNA: TGTGCCAGCAGCTTCCCAGAGACGAAACGGAGGCAGGGGGACACTGAAGCTTTCTTT

clone size: NA
D gene: TRBD2
J gene: TRBJ2-7
V gene: TRBV28
CDR3 protein: CASSSWGGGPYEQYF
CDR3 DNA: TGTGCCAGCAGTTCCTGGGGCGGGGGACCCTACGAGCAGTACTTC

clone size: NA
D gene: TRBD2
J gene: TRBJ2-1
V gene: TRBV2
CDR3 protein: CASSAVTSGGAYEQFF
CDR3 DNA: TGTGCCAGCAGTGCGGTAACTAGCGGGGGGGCGTATGAGCAGTTCTTC

clone size: NA
D gene: NA
J gene: TRBJ2-1
V gene: TRBV5-1
CDR3 protein: CASRWTDNEQFF
CDR3 DNA: TGCGCCAGCAGATGGACAGACAATGAGCAGTTCTTC

clone size: NA
D gene: NA
J gene: TRBJ1-6
V gene: TRBV5-1
CDR3 protein: CASSLDLESNSPLHF
CDR3 DNA: TGCGCCAGCAGCTTGGATTTAGAGAGTAATTCACCCCTCCACTTT

clone size: NA
D gene: TRBD1
J gene: TRBJ2-5
V gene: TRBV13
CDR3 protein: CASSFRTGGETQYF
CDR3 DNA: TGTGCCAGCAGCTTCCGGACAGGGGGAGAGACCCAGTACTTC

clone size: NA
D gene: TRBD1
J gene: TRBJ1-6
V gene: TRBV6-5
CDR3 protein: CASSDRGRALHF
CDR3 DNA: TGTGCCAGCAGTGACAGGGGTAGGGCCCTCCACTTT

clone size: NA
D gene: NA
J gene: TRBJ2-7
V gene: TRBV28
CDR3 protein: CASSLSGQLYEQYF
CDR3 DNA: TGTGCCAGCAGTTTAAGCGGCCAGCTATACGAGCAGTACTTC

clone size: NA
D gene: NA
J gene: TRBJ1-5
V gene: TRBV19
CDR3 protein: CASWRGLTNQPQHF
CDR3 DNA: TGTGCCAGCTGGAGGGGACTGACCAATCAGCCCCAGCATTTT

clone size: once
D gene: NA
J gene: TRBJ2-3
V gene: TRBV5-1
CDR3 protein: CASSLEEGDGGDTQYF
CDR3 DNA: TGCGCCAGCAGCTTGGAAGAGGGGGACGGGGGAGATACGCAGTATTTT

clone size: NA
D gene: TRBD1
J gene: TRBJ2-1
V gene: TRBV27
CDR3 protein: CASSSPHRGSYNEQFF
CDR3 DNA: TGTGCCAGCAGTTCGCCGCACAGGGGCTCCTACAATGAGCAGTTCTTC

clone size: NA
D gene: NA
J gene: TRBJ2-7
V gene: TRBV5-1
CDR3 protein: CASSAEGSDEQYF
CDR3 DNA: TGCGCCAGCTCGGCAGAGGGCAGCGACGAGCAGTACTTC

clone size: NA
D gene: NA
J gene: TRBJ1-1
V gene: TRBV18
CDR3 protein: CASEEMNTEAFF
CDR3 DNA: TGTGCCAGTGAGGAGATGAACACTGAAGCTTTCTTT

clone size: once
D gene: NA
J gene: TRBJ2-3
V gene: TRBV13
CDR3 protein: CASSFGTHTQYF
CDR3 DNA: TGTGCCAGCAGCTTCGGGACTCATACGCAGTATTTT

clone size: NA
D gene: TRBD1
J gene: TRBJ1-1
V gene: TRBV18
CDR3 protein: CASSSNRGSTEAFF
CDR3 DNA: TGTGCCAGCTCATCCAACAGGGGAAGCACTGAAGCTTTCTTT

clone size: once
D gene: TRBD2
J gene: TRBJ2-1
V gene: TRBV7-9
CDR3 protein: CASSPTDWSSGNEQFF
CDR3 DNA: TGTGCCAGCAGCCCTACCGACTGGAGTAGCGGGAATGAGCAGTTCTTC

clone size: NA
D gene: NA
J gene: TRBJ1-4
V gene: TRBV7-3
CDR3 protein: CASSQLGLPNEKLFF
CDR3 DNA: TGTGCCAGCAGCCAGCTAGGACTGCCGAATGAAAAACTGTTTTTT